This T cell receptor beta chain was identified in a study of OX40 agonist ivuxolimab in advanced cancers. The wider study: 30% to 40% of patients had received prior checkpoint inhibitor therapy.

From germline, CDR1 is LNHDA and CDR2 SQIVND (reference sequence). The CDR3 is 14 amino acids. V was cut by 5 bases and J by 3 bases, with 12 bases left in between. Method: immunoSEQ multiplex PCR; TCRdb's copy keeps in-frame clones and lacks some. The sample yields about 77,000 clones, 85% to 95% seen once. This clone turned up a few times. What it binds is unknown. Study-wide findings and caveats: Normalized T-cell clonal expansion was also low in some nonresponders. Some of the lowest clonal expansion was seen in partial responders at 0.1-3.0 mg/kg.

The receptor was isolated from an adult with an advanced solid tumor such as melanoma, head and neck, liver or kidney cancer. The material sequenced was CD4+ or CD8+ T cells sorted from blood, taken in a trial of the OX40 agonist ivuxolimab. The chain is built from TRBV19 and TRBJ2-3, with D perhaps given as TRBD1 or TRBD2 (5 bases each). CDR3 loop: CASSPLWGTDTQYF. DNA of the CDR3: TGTGCCAGTAGTCCCCTCTGGGGGACAGATACGCAGTATTTT.